The 21 T cell receptor beta chains presented below share a single source sample, sequenced in a study of molecular identifiers for immune sequencing clone quantification. Using its own MiXCR run on the PCR reads, TCRdb lists one record per CDR3 protein. This sample has about 640,000 distinct CDR3 sequences, with about 20% found just once. The sample was naive CD8+ T cells from blood, with Jurkat cell RNA spiked in. Subset: FACS-sorted CD8+CD4-CCR7+CD45RA+ naive T cells. The receptors derive from a human donor in good health. Some libraries in this study had Jurkat cell RNA spiked in.

This clonotype was counted many times. The chain has TRBV11-2 and TRBJ2-2, with D tentatively TRBD1 or TRBD2 (5 bases each). Germline V gene sequence: CDR1 SGHAT, CDR2 FQNNGV. The length of the CDR3 is 15 residues. V was pared by 5 bases and J by 6 bases, with 16 bases between. CDR3 residues: CASSARDPVPGELFF. The CDR3 region has the DNA TGTGCCAGCAGCGCCCGGGACCCTGTCCCCGGGGAGCTGTTTTTT.

This clonotype was counted ten times or more. The rearrangement uses TRBV4-3 and TRBJ2-6, with a possible D match to TRBD1 (6 bases). The CDR3 length is 16 residues. Germline CDR1 reads LGHNA; CDR2 reads YSLEER. Deletions cut 3 bases from V and 2 bases from J, with 11 bases between. CDR3 in amino acids: CASSHHRDTGANVLTF. CDR3 in DNA: TGCGCCAGCAGCCATCACAGGGATACTGGGGCCAACGTCCTGACTTTC.

This clonotype was observed once. At one of its ends the junction is not consistent with the germline gene, which may arise from a read error. The chain has TRBV7-9 and TRBJ2-7; a weak D match, TRBD2 (5 bases). The CDR3 runs to 13 residues. The germline gives CDR1 SEHNR, CDR2 FQNEAQ (reference sequence). For the CDR3, the DNA is TGTGCCAGCAGCACCGGGAACTCCTACGAGCGGTACTTC. Residues: CASSTGNSYERYF.

This clonotype has a handful of counts. The rearrangement joins TRBV12-3 or TRBV12-4 to TRBJ2-1; D not certain. The CDR3 has 11 amino acids. Trimming took off 3 bases at V and 9 bases at J, with 6 bases between the two ends. The CDR3 region has the DNA TGTGCCAGCAGTTTTCATGTTGAGCAGTTCTTC. Translation gives CASSFHVEQFF.

This clonotype was counted many times. This chain uses TRBV29-1 with TRBJ2-4; D remains ambiguous. The CDR3 length is 13 residues. From germline, CDR1 is SQVTM and CDR2 ANQGSEA. Deletions cut 4 bases from V and 3 bases from J, with 10 bases between. This CDR3 is CSVVMGYKNIQYF. DNA for the CDR3: TGCAGCGTTGTAATGGGGTACAAAAACATTCAGTACTTC.

This clonotype was counted a few times. CDR3 region: CASSSGVYSNQPQHF. CDR3 coding DNA: TGTGCCAGTAGTTCAGGCGTTTATAGCAATCAGCCCCAGCATTTT. The chain uses TRBV19 and TRBJ1-5; D gene unclear. Trimming took 5 bases from V and 0 from J, leaving 11 bases between them. CDR3 length equals 15 residues. Germline V CDR1 and CDR2: LNHDA, SQIVND (reference sequence).

In its sample, this clonotype was seen many times. The V and J genes are TRBV29-1 and TRBJ2-5; D is unresolved. V lost 7 bases to trimming and J lost 2 bases, with 5 bases between them. CDR1 is SQVTM, CDR2 ANQGSEA, per germline. CDR3 length: 10 amino acids. The CDR3 protein is CSGRQETQYF. The CDR3 DNA is TGCAGCGGGAGACAAGAGACCCAGTACTTC.

This clonotype was seen many times. V and J are TRBV5-6 and TRBJ2-5; weak D call: TRBD1 (6 bases). Germline-derived CDR1 and CDR2 are SGHDT and YYEEEE. The V gene lost 4 bases and the J gene lost 5 bases, with 12 bases spanning the gap. This CDR3 has 13 residues. The CDR3, as DNA: TGTGCCAGCAGCACCCAGGGGCTGGAGACCCAGTACTTC. Translated: CASSTQGLETQYF.

J is TRBJ1-3 and V is TRBV12-3 or TRBV12-4; TRBD1 might be the D (6 bases). There are 15 residues in the CDR3. V lost 2 bases and J lost 0, with 8 bases in between. Here the CDR3 DNA reads TGTGCCAGCAGTTTAACCAGGGGCTCTGGAAACACCATATATTTT. Translating it yields CASSLTRGSGNTIYF.

The chain is built from TRBV12-5 and TRBJ2-1; TRBD1 matches at 7 bases. After removal of 6 bases from V and 3 bases from J, the junction contained 5 bases not matched to a gene. There are 14 residues in the CDR3. Looked up from germline, CDR1 is LGHNT and CDR2 is FRNRAP. In DNA form, the CDR3 reads TGTGCTAGTGGCACCGGGACAGACTACAATGAGCAGTTCTTC. Translation gives CASGTGTDYNEQFF.

This clonotype was seen at least ten times. This sequence joins TRBV29-1 and TRBJ2-2; 7 bases fit TRBD2. The ends lost 7 bases at V and 3 bases at J; junction bases unmatched: 5. This CDR3 contains 13 residues. CDR1 is SQVTM and CDR2 is ANQGSEA in the germline V gene. CDR3 sequence (DNA): TGCAGCGCACGACGGGGGGACACCGGGGAGCTGTTTTTT. It is translated as CSARRGDTGELFF.

Concerning this clonotype: One end of the junction does not line up with germline, which may come from a read error. This chain uses TRBV5-8 with TRBJ2-7; either TRBD1 or TRBD2 may fit D (5 bases each). Per germline, CDR1 SGHTS and CDR2 YDEGEE. The CDR3 spans 13 residues. The CDR3 DNA reads TGTGCCGGCAGCCCGGGACCTATCTACGAGCAGTACTTC. Residues: CAGSPGPIYEQYF.

The chain recombines TRBV15 with TRBJ2-5; no clear D. Trimming pared 0 bases from V and 5 bases from J, leaving 19 bases between. Germline V gene data show CDR1 as LNHNV and CDR2 as YYDKDF (reference sequence). The CDR3 is 17 amino acids. In nucleotides, the CDR3 is TGTGCCACCAGCAGAGATCGGTCTGGGCCTTTCGGGGAGACCCAGTACTTC. The encoded protein is CATSRDRSGPFGETQYF.

This clonotype showed up many times. The chain uses TRBV4-1 and TRBJ1-4; D unclear. Germline loops: CDR1 MGHRA, CDR2 YSYEKL. CDR3 length equals 16 residues. Trimming pared 1 base from V and 8 bases from J, leaving 17 bases between. This chain's CDR3 is CASSQAAARGIEKLFF. As DNA, the CDR3 is TGCGCCAGCAGCCAAGCGGCAGCACGGGGAATCGAAAAACTGTTTTTT.

The V and J genes are TRBV7-3 and TRBJ2-1; 11 bases align to TRBD2. J lost 4 bases, V lost 4 bases, and 12 bases had no gene match. The CDR3 consists of 18 residues. The germline V gene has CDR1 SGHTA and CDR2 FQGTGA. CDR3 residues: CASSSTGLADPNYNEQFF. The DNA of the CDR3 is TGTGCCAGCAGCTCAACGGGACTAGCGGACCCGAATTACAATGAGCAGTTCTTC.

The chain links TRBV12-3 or TRBV12-4 to TRBJ2-2; TRBD2 matches at 7 bases. The ends lost 6 bases at V and 6 bases at J; junction bases unmatched: 13. The CDR3 totals 16 residues. The chain's CDR3 is CASSSGLIFGAGELFF. The CDR3 region has the DNA TGTGCCAGCAGCTCGGGACTAATTTTTGGCGCCGGGGAGCTGTTTTTT.

V usage is TRBV5-5 and J usage is TRBJ2-5; tentatively, D is TRBD2 (5 bases). The CDR3 has 13 amino acids. In germline, CDR1 is SGHKS, CDR2 YYEKEE (reference sequence). V was clipped by 4 bases and J by 1 base, with 8 bases between them. CDR3: CASSEGSQETQYF. CDR3 sequence (DNA): TGTGCCAGCAGCGAGGGTAGCCAAGAGACCCAGTACTTC.

Comment on this clonotype: The conserved phenylalanine or tryptophan is not found at the CDR3 terminus, so this likely reflects a read error. No DNA is shown, since the ends of the CDR3 on it are uncertain; the CDR3 is the one TCRdb lists. The V gene is TRBV6-1, the J gene TRBJ2-7; TRBD2 reflects the table's D call only, with no check against the DNA. The germline V gene has CDR1 MNHNS and CDR2 SASEGT. The CDR3 spans 14 residues, counting both ends. This chain's CDR3 is CASTRLLESGERYL.

To note about this clonotype: This could be a read error, since a much larger clone is one nucleotide away. The rearrangement joins TRBV28 to TRBJ1-4; D is uncertain. This CDR3 contains 15 residues. CDR1 is MDHEN and CDR2 is SYDVKM in the germline V gene. The ends were cut back, 3 bases at V and 6 bases at J, with 14 bases in the middle. The CDR3 protein is CASSFQESFDEKLFF. The CDR3 DNA is TGTGCCAGCAGTTTCCAGGAGAGTTTTGATGAAAAACTGTTTTTT. Complete variable domain (other parts from reference TRBV28 and TRBJ1-4): DVKVTQSSRYLVKRTGEKVFLECVQDMDHENMFWYRQDPGLGLRLIYFSYDVKMKEKGDIPEGYSVSREKKERFSLILESASTNQTSMYLCASSFQESFDEKLFFGSGTQLSVL.

This clonotype was seen ten or more times. The rearrangement links TRBV30 to TRBJ2-1, with D perhaps TRBD2 (5 bases). The CDR3 is 16 residues long. Per germline, CDR1 GTSNPN and CDR2 SVGIG (reference sequence). Deletions cut 3 bases from V and 6 bases from J, with 21 bases between. CDR3 coding DNA: TGTGCCTGGAGCGTACTCCCCGAGACGGCGGGCAATGAGCAGTTCTTC. It encodes CAWSVLPETAGNEQFF.

This clonotype was recorded at least ten times. The junction differs from germline at one of its ends, possibly a read error. The chain joins TRBV4-3 to TRBJ2-3; 11 positions match TRBD2. The CDR3 contains 16 residues. Germline V gives CDR1 LGHNA, CDR2 YSLEER. Here the CDR3 DNA reads TGTGCCAGCTCCCTCCAGCTAGCGGGGGGCCCAGATACGCAGTATTTT. Amino acid sequence: CASSLQLAGGPDTQYF.